This TCR beta chain was obtained from a study of blood T cell repertoires in COVID-19. Generated by immunoSEQ multiplex PCR, the TCRdb table keeps only in-frame clones and is missing some. Of around 170,000 clones in the sample, 90% are singletons; the top ten hold 0.53%. The sequence was obtained from a man aged 50 to 59 with acute or convalescent COVID-19. The sequenced sample consisted of peripheral blood.

CDR3 nucleotide sequence: TGTGCCAGCAACCCGGGACAGGGGAACACCGGGGAGCTGTTTTTT. Amino acid sequence: CASNPGQGNTGELFF. This chain links TRBV7-3 with TRBJ2-2; 9 bases are a match to TRBD1. V lost 7 bases to trimming and J lost 1 base; unmatched junction nucleotides: 4. The germline V gene has CDR1 SGHTA and CDR2 FQGTGA. This CDR3 has 15 amino acids. Full variable domain (missing parts from reference TRBV7-3 and TRBJ2-2): GAGVSQTPSNKVTEKGKYVELRCDPISGHTALYWYRQSLGQGPEFLIYFQGTGAADDSGLPNDRFFAVRPEGSVSTLKIQRTERGDSAVYLCASNPGQGNTGELFFGEGSRLTVL.